This T cell receptor beta chain was sequenced for a study of early T cells in non-severe SARS-CoV-2 infection. Unique molecular identifiers tagged individual cDNA molecules. TCRdb independently ran MiXCR on the 5' RACE reads; one entry per CDR3 protein. The top ten clones hold about 3.1% of a sample with approximately 60,000 distinct CDR3 sequences, roughly 12% of them seen once. In its sample, this clonotype was seen many times. Its antigen is not identified. With 8 bases removed from V and 3 bases from J, the gap between germline ends came to 11 bases. This CDR3 spans 13 amino acids. Points from the study as a whole: Private and CD4 specificities were missed by VDJdb matching, which favored anti-spike CD8 responses.

Material for sequencing was whole blood. The rearrangement links TRBV12-3 or TRBV12-4 to TRBJ2-1; tentatively, D is TRBD2 (5 bases). The sequence derives from an adult who was a healthcare worker with PCR-confirmed SARS-CoV-2 infection or an uninfected control (not recorded which). Here the CDR3 reads CASVGLLYNEQFF. The CDR3 nucleotides read TGTGCCAGCGTCGGACTCCTCTACAATGAGCAGTTCTTC.